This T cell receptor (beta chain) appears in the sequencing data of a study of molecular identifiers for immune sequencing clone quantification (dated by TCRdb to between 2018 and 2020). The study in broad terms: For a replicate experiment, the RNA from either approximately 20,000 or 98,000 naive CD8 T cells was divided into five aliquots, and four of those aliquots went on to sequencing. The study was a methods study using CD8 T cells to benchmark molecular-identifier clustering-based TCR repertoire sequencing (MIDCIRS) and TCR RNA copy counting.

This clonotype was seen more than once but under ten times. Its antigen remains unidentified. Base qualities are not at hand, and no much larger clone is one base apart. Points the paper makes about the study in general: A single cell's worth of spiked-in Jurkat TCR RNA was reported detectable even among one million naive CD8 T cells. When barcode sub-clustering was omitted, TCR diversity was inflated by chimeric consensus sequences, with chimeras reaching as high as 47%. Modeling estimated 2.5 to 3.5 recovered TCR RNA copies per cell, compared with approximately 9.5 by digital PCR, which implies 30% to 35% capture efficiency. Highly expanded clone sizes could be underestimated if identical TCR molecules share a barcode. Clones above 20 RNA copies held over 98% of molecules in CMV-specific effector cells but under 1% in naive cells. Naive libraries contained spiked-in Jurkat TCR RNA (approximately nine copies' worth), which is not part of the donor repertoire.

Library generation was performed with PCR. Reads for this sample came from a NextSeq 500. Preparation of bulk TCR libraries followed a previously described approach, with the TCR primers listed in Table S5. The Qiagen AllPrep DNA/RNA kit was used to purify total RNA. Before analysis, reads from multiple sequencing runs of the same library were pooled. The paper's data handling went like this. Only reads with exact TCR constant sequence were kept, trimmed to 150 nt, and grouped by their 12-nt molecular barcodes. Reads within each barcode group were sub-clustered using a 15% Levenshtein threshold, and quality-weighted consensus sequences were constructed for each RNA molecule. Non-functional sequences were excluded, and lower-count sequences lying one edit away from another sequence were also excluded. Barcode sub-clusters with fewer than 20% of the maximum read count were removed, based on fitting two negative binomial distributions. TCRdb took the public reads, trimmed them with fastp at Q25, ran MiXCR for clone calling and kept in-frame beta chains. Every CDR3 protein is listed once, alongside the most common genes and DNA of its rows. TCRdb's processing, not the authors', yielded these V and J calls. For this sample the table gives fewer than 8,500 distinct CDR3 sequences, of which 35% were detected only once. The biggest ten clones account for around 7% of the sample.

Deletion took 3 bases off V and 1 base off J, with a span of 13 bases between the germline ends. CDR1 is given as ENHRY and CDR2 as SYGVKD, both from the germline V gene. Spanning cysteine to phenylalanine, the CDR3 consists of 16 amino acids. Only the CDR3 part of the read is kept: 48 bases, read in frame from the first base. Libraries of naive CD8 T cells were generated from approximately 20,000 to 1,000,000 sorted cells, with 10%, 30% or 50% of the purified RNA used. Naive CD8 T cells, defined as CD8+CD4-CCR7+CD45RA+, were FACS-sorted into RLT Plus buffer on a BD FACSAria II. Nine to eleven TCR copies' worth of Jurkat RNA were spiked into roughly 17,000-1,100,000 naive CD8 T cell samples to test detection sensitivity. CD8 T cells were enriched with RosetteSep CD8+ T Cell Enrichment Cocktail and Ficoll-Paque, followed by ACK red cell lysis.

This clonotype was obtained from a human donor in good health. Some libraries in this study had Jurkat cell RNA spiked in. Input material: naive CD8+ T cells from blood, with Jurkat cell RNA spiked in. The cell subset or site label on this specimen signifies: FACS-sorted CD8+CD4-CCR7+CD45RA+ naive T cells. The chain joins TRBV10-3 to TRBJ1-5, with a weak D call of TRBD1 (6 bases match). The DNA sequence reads TGTGCCATCAGTGAAACACAGGGCTTAAGCAATCAGCCCCAGCATTTT. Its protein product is CAISETQGLSNQPQHF.